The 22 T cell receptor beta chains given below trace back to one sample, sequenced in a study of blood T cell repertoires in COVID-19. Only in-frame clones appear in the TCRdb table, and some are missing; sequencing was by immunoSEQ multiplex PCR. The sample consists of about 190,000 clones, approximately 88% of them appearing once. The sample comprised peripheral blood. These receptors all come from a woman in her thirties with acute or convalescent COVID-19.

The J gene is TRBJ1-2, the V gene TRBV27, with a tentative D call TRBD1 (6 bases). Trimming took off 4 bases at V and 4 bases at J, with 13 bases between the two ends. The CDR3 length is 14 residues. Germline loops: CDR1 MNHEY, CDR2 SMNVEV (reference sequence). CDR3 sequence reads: CASSSATGFYGYTF. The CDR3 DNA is TGTGCCAGCAGTTCCGCGACAGGATTCTATGGCTACACCTTC.

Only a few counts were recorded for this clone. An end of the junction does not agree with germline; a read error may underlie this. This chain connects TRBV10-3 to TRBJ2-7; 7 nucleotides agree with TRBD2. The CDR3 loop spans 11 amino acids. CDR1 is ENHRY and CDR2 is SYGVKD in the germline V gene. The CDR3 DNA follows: TGTGCCATCAGTGAGTCGGGGCGGGAGCTCTTC. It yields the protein CAISESGRELF.

The CDR3 coding sequence is TGTGCCAGCAGCTCTGTGGGGGAGCTGTTTTTT. Translated, it gives CASSSVGELFF. The rearrangement uses TRBV7-9 and TRBJ2-2; D uncertain. V was clipped by 4 bases and J by 8 bases, with 5 bases between them. Looked up from germline, CDR1 is SEHNR and CDR2 is FQNEAQ (reference sequence). The CDR3 runs to 11 residues. Full variable domain (missing parts from reference TRBV7-9 and TRBJ2-2): DTGVSQNPRHKITKRGQNVTFRCDPISEHNRLYWYRQTLGQGPEFLTYFQNEAQLEKSRLLSDRFSAERPKGSFSTLEIQRTEQGDSAMYLCASSSVGELFFGEGSRLTVL.

The CDR3 sequence is CASSYGFGAEQFF. The CDR3, as DNA: TGTGCCAGCAGTTACGGGTTCGGAGCTGAGCAGTTCTTC. The chain employs TRBV6-5 and TRBJ2-1; D is unresolved. This CDR3 has 13 amino acids. Trimming pared 2 bases from V and 9 bases from J, leaving 11 bases between. In germline, CDR1 is MNHEY, CDR2 SVGAGI.

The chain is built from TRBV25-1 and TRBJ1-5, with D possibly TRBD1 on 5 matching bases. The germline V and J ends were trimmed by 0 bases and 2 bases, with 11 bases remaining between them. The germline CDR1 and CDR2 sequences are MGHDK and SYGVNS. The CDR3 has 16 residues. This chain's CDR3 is CASSEYGWGGNQPQHF. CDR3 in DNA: TGTGCCAGCAGTGAATATGGGTGGGGGGGCAATCAGCCCCAGCATTTT.

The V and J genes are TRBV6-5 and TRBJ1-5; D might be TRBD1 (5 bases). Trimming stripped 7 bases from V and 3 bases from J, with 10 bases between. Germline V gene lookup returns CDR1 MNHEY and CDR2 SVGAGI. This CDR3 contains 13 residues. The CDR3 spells CASKRDFNQPQHF. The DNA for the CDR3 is TGTGCCAGCAAGCGGGACTTCAATCAGCCCCAGCATTTT.

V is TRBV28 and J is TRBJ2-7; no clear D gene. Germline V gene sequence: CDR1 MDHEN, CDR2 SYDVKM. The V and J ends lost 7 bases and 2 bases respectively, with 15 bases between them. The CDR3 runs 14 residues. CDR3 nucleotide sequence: TGTGCCAGCAAAAGGAACAGAGATCCCTACGAGCAGTACTTC. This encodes CASKRNRDPYEQYF.

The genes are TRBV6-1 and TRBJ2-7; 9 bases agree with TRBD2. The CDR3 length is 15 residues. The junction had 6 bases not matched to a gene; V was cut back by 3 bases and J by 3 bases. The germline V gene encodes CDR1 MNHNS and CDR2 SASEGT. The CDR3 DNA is TGTGCCAGCAGTGAGTGGGCTAGCGGGATCTACGAGCAGTACTTC. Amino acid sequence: CASSEWASGIYEQYF.

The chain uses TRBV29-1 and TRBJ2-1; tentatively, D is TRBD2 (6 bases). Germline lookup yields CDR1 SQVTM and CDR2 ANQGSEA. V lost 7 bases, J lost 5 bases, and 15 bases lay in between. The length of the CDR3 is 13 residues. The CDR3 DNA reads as TGCAGCGCTGTACGGGACTCGAACAATGAGCAGTTCTTC. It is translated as CSAVRDSNNEQFF.

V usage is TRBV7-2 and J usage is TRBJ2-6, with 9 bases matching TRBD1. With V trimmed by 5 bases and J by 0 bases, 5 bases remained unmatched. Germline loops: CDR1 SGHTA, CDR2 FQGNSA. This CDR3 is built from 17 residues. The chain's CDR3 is CASSQTGGISGANVLTF. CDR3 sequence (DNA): TGTGCCAGCAGCCAGACAGGGGGAATCTCTGGGGCCAACGTCCTGACTTTC.

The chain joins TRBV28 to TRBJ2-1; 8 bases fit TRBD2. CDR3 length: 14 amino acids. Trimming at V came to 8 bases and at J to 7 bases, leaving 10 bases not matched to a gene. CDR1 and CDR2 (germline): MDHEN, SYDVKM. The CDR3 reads CASREGGDKNEQFF. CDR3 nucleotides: TGTGCCAGCCGGGAGGGAGGGGACAAGAATGAGCAGTTCTTC.

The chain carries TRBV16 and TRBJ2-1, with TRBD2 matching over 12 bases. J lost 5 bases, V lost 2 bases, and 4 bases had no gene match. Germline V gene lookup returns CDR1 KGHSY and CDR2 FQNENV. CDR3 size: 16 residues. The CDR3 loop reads CASSQGLAGGNNEQFF. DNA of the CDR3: TGTGCCAGCAGCCAAGGGCTAGCGGGAGGGAACAATGAGCAGTTCTTC. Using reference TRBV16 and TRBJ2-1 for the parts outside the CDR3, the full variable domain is GEEVAQTPKHLVRGEGQKAKLYCAPIKGHSYVFWYQQVLKNEFKFLISFQNENVFDETGMPKERFSAKCLPNSPCSLEIQATKLEDSAVYFCASSQGLAGGNNEQFFGPGTRLTVL.

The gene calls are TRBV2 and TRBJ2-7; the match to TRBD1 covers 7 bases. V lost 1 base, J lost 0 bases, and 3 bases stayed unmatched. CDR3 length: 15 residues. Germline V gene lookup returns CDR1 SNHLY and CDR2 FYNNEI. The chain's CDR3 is CASSEEGGISYEQYF. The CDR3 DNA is TGTGCCAGCAGTGAAGAAGGGGGCATCTCCTACGAGCAGTACTTC. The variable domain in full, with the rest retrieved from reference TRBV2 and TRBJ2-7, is EPEVTQTPSHQVTQMGQEVILRCVPISNHLYFYWYRQILGQKVEFLVSFYNNEISEKSEIFDDQFSVERPDGSNFTLKIRSTKLEDSAMYFCASSEEGGISYEQYFGPGTRLTVT.

The CDR3 spells CAVGWRAGYEQYF. In DNA form, the CDR3 reads TGTGCCGTGGGCTGGAGAGCAGGGTACGAGCAGTACTTC. The gene calls are TRBV10-3 and TRBJ2-7; TRBD1 is a possible D gene (5 bases). Per germline, CDR1 ENHRY and CDR2 SYGVKD. The ends were cut back, 11 bases at V and 4 bases at J, with 18 bases in the middle. The CDR3 covers 13 residues.

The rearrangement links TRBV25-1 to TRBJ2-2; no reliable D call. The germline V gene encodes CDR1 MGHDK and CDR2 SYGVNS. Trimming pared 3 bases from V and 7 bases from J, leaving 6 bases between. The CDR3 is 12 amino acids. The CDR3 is CASSDRFGELFF. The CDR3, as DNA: TGTGCCAGCAGTGATCGGTTCGGGGAGCTGTTTTTT.

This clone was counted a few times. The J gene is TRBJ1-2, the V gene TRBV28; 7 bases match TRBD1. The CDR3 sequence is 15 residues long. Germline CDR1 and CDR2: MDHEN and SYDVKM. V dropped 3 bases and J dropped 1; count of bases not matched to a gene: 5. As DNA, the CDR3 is TGTGCCAGCAGTTTGAGTTGGGACAGTAACTATGGCTACACCTTC. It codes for CASSLSWDSNYGYTF.

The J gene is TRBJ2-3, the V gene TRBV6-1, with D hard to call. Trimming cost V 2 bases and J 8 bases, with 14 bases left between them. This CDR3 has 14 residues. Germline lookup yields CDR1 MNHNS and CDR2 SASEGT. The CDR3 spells CASSESHPIGTQYF. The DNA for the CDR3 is TGTGCCAGCAGTGAAAGTCACCCCATCGGTACGCAGTATTTT.

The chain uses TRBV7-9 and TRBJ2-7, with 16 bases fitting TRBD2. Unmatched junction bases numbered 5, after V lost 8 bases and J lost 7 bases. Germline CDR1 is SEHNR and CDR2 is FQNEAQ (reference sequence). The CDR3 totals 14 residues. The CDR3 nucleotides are TGTGCCAGCGGGACTAGCGGGAGGGGTGAGGAGCAGTACTTC. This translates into CASGTSGRGEEQYF.

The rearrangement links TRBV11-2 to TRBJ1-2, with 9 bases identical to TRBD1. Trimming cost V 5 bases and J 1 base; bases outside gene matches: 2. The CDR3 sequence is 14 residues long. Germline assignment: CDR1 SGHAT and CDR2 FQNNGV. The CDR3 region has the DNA TGTGCCAGCAGCATGGACAGGGGTAACTATGGCTACACCTTC. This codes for CASSMDRGNYGYTF.

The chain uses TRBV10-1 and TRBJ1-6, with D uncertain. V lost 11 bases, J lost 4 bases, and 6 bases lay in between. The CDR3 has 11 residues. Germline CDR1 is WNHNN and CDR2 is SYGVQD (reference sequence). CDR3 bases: TGCGCCCGGCGGTATAATTCACCCCTCCACTTT. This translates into CARRYNSPLHF.

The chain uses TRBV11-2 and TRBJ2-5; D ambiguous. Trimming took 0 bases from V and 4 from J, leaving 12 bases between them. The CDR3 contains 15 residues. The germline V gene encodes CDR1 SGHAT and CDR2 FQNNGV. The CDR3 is CASSLERSSRETQYF. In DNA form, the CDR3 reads TGTGCCAGCAGCTTAGAACGCAGTTCCCGAGAGACCCAGTACTTC.

Here the CDR3 reads CASSYNGDTEAFF. CDR3 coding DNA: TGTGCCAGCAGTTACAACGGGGACACTGAAGCTTTCTTT. The chain combines TRBV6-5 with TRBJ1-1, with D uncertain. Germline values: CDR1 MNHEY, CDR2 SVGAGI. V shed 2 bases and J shed 3 bases, with 7 bases lying between them. CDR3 size: 13 residues.